This entry concerns a single T cell receptor (beta chain). Its antigen remains unidentified. CDR1 is SGDLS, CDR2 YYNGEE, per germline. The CDR3 runs 16 residues. The V gene end was trimmed by 3 bases and the J gene end by 0 bases; junction bases not matched to a gene: 4. PCR primers comprised 60 Vbeta and 13 Jbeta primers. Data came from immunoSEQ multiplex PCR; TCRdb stores just in-frame clones and leaves some out. Of approximately 110,000 clones listed, about 81% are singletons. The data belong to a study of cytomegalovirus exposure and HLA in healthy donors. Whole-study results and caveats: The authors reported that TCR beta sequences could predict HLA-A and HLA-B alleles. These predictions were accurate for most subjects in the first cohort.

This chain connects TRBV9 to TRBJ2-1; 9 positions match TRBD2. This TCR derives from a woman under 40 in good health and CMV-seronegative. Material: PBMCs. The CDR3 reads CASSARSGSSYNEQFF. The CDR3 bases are TGTGCCAGCAGCGCCCGTAGCGGGAGCTCCTACAATGAGCAGTTCTTC.